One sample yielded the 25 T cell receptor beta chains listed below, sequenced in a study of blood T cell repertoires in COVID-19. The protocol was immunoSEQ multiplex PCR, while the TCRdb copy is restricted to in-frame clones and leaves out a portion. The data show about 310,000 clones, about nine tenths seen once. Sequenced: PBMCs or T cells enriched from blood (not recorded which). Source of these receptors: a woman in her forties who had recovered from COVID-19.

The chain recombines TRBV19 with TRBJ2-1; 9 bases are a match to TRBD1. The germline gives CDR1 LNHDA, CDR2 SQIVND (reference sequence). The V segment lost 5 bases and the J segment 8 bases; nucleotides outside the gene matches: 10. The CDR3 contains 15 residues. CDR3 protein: CASSPTGQGYHEQFF. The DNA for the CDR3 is TGTGCCAGTAGTCCCACGGGACAGGGATACCATGAGCAGTTCTTC.

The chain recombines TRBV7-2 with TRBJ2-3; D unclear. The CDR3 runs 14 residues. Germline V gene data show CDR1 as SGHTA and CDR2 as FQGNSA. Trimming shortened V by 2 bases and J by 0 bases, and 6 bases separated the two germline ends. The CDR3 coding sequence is TGTGCCAGCAGCTTATTCTACAGCACAGATACGCAGTATTTT. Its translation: CASSLFYSTDTQYF. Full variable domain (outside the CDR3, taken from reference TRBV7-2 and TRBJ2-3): GAGVSQSPSNKVTEKGKDVELRCDPISGHTALYWYRQSLGQGLEFLIYFQGNSAPDKSGLPSDRFSAERTGGSVSTLTIQRTQQEDSAVYLCASSLFYSTDTQYFGPGTRLTVL.

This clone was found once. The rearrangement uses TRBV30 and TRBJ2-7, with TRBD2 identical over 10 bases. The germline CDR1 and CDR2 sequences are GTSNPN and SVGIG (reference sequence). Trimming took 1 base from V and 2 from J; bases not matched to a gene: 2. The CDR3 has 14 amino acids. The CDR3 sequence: CAWSALAGPYEQYF. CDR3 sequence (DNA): TGTGCCTGGAGTGCACTAGCGGGGCCCTACGAGCAGTACTTC. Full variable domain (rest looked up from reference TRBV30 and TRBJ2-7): SQTIHQWPATLVQPVGSPLSLECTVEGTSNPNLYWYRQAAGRGLQLLFYSVGIGQISSEVPQNLSASRPQDRQFILSSKKLLLSDSGFYLCAWSALAGPYEQYFGPGTRLTVT.

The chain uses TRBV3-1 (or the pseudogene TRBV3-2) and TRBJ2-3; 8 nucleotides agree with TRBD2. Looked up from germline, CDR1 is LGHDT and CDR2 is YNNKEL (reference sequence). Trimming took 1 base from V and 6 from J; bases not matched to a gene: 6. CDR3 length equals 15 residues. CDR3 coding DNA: TGTGCCAGCAGCCAAGGGAATAGCGGGGCGGATACGCAGTATTTT. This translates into CASSQGNSGADTQYF.

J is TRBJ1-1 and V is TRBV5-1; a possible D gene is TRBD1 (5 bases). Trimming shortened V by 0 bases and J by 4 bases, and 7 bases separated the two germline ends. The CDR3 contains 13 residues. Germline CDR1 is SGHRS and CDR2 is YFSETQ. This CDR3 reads CASSLDGATEAFF. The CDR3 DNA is TGCGCCAGCAGCTTGGATGGGGCCACTGAAGCTTTCTTT.

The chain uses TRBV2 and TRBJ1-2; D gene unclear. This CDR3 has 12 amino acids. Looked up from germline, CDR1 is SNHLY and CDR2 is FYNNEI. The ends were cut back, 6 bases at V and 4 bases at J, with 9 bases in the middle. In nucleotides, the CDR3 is TGTGCCAGCAGCCTAGACGGCTATGGCTACACCTTC. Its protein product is CASSLDGYGYTF.

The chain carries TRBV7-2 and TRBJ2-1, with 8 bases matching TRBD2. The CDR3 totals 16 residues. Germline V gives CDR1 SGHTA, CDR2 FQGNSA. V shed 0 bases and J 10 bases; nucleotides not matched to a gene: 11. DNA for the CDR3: TGTGCCAGCAGCTTAGCGCGCGGGACTAGGGAACGGGAGCAGTTCTTC. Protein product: CASSLARGTREREQFF.

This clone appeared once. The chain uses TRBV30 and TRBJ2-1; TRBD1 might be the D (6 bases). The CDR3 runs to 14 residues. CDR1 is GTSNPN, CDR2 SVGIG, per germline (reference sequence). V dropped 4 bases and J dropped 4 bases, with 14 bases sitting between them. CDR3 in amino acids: CAWNGGTEYNEQFF. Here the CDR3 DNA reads TGTGCCTGGAATGGGGGCACAGAATACAATGAGCAGTTCTTC.

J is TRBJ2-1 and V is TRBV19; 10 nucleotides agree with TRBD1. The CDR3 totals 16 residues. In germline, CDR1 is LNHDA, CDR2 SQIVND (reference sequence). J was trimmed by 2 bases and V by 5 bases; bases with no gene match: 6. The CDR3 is CASSFQGQGTYNEQFF. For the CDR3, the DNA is TGTGCCAGTAGTTTCCAGGGACAGGGGACCTACAATGAGCAGTTCTTC.

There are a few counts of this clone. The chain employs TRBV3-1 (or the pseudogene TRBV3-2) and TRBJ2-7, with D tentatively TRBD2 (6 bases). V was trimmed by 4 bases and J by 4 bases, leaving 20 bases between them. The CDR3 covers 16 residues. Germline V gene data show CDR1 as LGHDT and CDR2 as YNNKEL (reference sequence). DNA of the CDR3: TGTGCCAGCAGCCCTACCTTATCCGGGGGTTTGTACGAGCAGTACTTC. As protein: CASSPTLSGGLYEQYF.

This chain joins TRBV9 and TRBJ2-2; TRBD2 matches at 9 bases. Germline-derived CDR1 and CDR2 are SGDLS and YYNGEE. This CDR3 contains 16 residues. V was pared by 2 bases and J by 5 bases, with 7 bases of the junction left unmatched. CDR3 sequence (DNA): TGTGCCAGCAGCGTTACTAGCGGGTCCCATACCGGGGAGCTGTTTTTT. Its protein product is CASSVTSGSHTGELFF.

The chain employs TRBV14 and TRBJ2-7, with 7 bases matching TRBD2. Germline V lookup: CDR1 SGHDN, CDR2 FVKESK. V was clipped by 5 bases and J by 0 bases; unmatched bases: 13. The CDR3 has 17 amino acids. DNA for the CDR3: TGTGCCAGCAGCAAACTCGGGGGGTCGACTTCCTCCTACGAGCAGTACTTC. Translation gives CASSKLGGSTSSYEQYF. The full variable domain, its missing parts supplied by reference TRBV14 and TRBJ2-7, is EAGVTQFPSHSVIEKGQTVTLRCDPISGHDNLYWYRRVMGKEIKFLLHFVKESKQDESGMPNNRFLAERTGGTYSTLKVQPAELEDSGVYFCASSKLGGSTSSYEQYFGPGTRLTVT.

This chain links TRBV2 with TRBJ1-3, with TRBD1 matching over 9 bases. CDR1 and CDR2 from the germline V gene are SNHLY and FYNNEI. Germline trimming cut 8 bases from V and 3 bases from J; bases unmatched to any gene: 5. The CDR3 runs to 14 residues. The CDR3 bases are TGTGCCAGCTCGGGACAGGGTTATGGAAACACCATATATTTT. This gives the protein CASSGQGYGNTIYF. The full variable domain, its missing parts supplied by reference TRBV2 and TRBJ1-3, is EPEVTQTPSHQVTQMGQEVILRCVPISNHLYFYWYRQILGQKVEFLVSFYNNEISEKSEIFDDQFSVERPDGSNFTLKIRSTKLEDSAMYFCASSGQGYGNTIYFGEGSWLTVV.

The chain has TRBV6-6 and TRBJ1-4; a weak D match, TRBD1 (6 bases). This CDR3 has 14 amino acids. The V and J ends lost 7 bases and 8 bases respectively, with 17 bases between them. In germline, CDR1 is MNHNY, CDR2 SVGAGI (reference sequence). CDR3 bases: TGTGCCAGCACCAAACGGGGGGCTGGAGAAAAACTGTTTTTT. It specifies CASTKRGAGEKLFF.

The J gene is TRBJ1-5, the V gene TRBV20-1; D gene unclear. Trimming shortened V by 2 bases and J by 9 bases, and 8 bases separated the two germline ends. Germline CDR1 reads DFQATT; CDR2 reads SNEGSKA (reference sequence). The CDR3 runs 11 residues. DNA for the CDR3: TGCAGTGCTAGACTAGAGAGGCCCCAGCATTTT. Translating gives CSARLERPQHF.

The CDR3 DNA reads as TGTGCCAGCAGCTTATGGACTAGCGGCACCGGGGAGCTGTTTTTT. As protein: CASSLWTSGTGELFF. This chain joins TRBV7-8 and TRBJ2-2, with 10 bases that match TRBD2. The germline CDR1 and CDR2 sequences are SGHVS and FQNEAQ. The V and J ends lost 2 bases and 4 bases, in that order; junction bases with no gene match: 1. CDR3 size: 15 residues.

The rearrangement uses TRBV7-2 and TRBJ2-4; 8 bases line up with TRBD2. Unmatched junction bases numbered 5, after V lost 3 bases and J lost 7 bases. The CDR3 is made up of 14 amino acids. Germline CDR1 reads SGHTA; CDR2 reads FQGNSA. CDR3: CASSFGTSNNIQYF. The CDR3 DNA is TGTGCCAGCAGCTTCGGGACTAGTAACAACATTCAGTACTTC.

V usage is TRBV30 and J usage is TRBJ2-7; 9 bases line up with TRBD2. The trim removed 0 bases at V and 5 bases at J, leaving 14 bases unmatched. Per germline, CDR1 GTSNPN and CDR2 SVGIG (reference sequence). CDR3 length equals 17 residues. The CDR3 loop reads CAWSVQRPSGGSDEQYF. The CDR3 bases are TGTGCCTGGAGTGTACAACGTCCGAGCGGGGGGAGCGACGAGCAGTACTTC.

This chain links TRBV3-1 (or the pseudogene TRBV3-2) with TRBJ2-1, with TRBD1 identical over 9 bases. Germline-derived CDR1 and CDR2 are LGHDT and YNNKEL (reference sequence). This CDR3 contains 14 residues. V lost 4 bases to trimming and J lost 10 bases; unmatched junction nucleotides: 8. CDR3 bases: TGTGCCAGCAGCCCCCGGACAGGGGTCAACGAGCAGTTCTTC. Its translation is CASSPRTGVNEQFF.

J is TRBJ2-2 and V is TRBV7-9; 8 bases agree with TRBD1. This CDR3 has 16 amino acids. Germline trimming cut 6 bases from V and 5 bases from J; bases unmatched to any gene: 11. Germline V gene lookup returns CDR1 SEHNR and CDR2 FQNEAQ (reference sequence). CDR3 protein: CASRSRSGGKTGELFF. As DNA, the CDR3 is TGTGCCAGCAGGTCTAGATCAGGGGGCAAGACCGGGGAGCTGTTTTTT.

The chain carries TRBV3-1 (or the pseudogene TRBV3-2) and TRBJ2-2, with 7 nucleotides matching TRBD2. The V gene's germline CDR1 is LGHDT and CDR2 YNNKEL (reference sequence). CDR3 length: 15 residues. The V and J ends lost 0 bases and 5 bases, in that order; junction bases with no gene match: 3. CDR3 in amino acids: CASSQDLAATGELFF. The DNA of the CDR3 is TGTGCCAGCAGCCAAGACCTAGCGGCGACCGGGGAGCTGTTTTTT.

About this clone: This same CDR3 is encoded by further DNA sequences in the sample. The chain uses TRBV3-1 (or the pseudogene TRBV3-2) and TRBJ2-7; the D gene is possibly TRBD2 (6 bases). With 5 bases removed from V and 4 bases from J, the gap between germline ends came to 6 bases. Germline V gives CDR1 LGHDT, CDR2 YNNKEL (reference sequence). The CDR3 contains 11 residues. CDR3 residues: CASSAGYEQYF. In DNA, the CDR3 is TGTGCCAGCAGCGCGGGGTACGAGCAGTACTTC.

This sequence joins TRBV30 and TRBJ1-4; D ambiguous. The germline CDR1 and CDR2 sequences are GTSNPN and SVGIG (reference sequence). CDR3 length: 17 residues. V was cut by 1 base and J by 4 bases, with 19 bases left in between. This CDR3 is CAWSATAGYSGNEKLFF. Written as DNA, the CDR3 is TGTGCCTGGAGTGCAACCGCCGGCTACAGCGGTAATGAAAAACTGTTTTTT.

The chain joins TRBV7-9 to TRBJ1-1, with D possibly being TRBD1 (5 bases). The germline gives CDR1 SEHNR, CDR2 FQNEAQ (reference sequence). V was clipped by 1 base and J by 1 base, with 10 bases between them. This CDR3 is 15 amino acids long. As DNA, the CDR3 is TGTGCCAGCAGCTTAGGAGGACACCCGAACACTGAAGCTTTCTTT. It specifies CASSLGGHPNTEAFF.

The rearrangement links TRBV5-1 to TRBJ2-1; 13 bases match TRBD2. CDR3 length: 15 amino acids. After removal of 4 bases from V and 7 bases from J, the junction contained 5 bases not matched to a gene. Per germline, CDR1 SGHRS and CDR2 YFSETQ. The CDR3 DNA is TGCGCCAGCAGCACACGGACTAGCGGGAGTAATGAGCAGTTCTTC. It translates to CASSTRTSGSNEQFF.